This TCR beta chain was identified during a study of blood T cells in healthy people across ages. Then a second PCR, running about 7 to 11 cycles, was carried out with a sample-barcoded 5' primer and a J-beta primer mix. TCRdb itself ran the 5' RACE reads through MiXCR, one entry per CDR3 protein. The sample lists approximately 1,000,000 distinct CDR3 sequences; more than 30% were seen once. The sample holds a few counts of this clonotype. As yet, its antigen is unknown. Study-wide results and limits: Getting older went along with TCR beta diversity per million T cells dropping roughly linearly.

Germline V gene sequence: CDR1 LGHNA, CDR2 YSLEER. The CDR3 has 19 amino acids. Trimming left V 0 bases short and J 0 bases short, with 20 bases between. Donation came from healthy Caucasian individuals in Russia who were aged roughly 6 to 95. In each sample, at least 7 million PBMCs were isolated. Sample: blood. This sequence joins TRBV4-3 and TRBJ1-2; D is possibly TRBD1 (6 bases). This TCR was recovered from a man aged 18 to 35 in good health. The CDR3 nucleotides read TGCGCCAGCAGCCAAGATAGGGGGGGAACAGGTCCTTCTAACTATGGCTACACCTTC. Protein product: CASSQDRGGTGPSNYGYTF.